This TCR beta chain is from a study of blood T cell repertoires in COVID-19. The ends lost 5 bases at V and 0 bases at J; junction bases unmatched: 12. Germline loops: CDR1 SGHVS, CDR2 FQNEAQ. The CDR3 is 20 residues long. TCRdb keeps only in-frame clones here, not all; method: immunoSEQ multiplex PCR. Of a few hundred thousand clones in the sample, approximately 85% were seen once. The chain uses TRBV7-8 and TRBJ2-1, with 14 bases fitting TRBD2. This TCR was recovered from a man under 40 who had recovered from COVID-19. Sequencing was carried out using PBMCs or T cells enriched from blood (not recorded which). CDR3: CASSTRGLAGGPSSYNEQFF. The CDR3 DNA sequence: TGTGCCAGCAGCACTCGAGGACTAGCGGGGGGACCAAGCTCCTACAATGAGCAGTTCTTC.